The 6 T cell receptor beta chains in this list originate from one sample, sequenced in a study of naive and memory T cell subsets. The SP2 primer and nested alpha and beta constant region primers amplified ligated cDNA in four rounds. TCRdb reanalysed the UMI-ligation and nested PCR reads using MiXCR and keeps one entry per CDR3 protein. The sample shows approximately 30,000 distinct CDR3 sequences, around 5.3% of them seen only once. A UMI-containing oligonucleotide was joined by 3' ligation to the TCR cDNA template. Sequencing used blood. These receptors all stem from an adult in good health.

This chain links TRBV7-9 with TRBJ1-1; unclear D gene. The CDR3 is made up of 13 amino acids. Trimming took 1 base from V and 8 from J, leaving 11 bases between them. CDR1 is SEHNR and CDR2 is FQNEAQ in the germline V gene (reference sequence). The CDR3 DNA is TGTGCCAGCAGCTTAGAAGGGTTTCGCGAAGCTTTCTTT. It codes for CASSLEGFREAFF.

This clonotype was seen at least ten times. The chain links TRBV7-9 to TRBJ2-5; 12 positions match TRBD2. J gave up 5 bases and V 2 bases, and 0 bases lay outside the gene matches. Looked up from germline, CDR1 is SEHNR and CDR2 is FQNEAQ (reference sequence). The CDR3 is 14 residues long. For the CDR3, the DNA is TGTGCCAGCAGCTTAACTAGCGGGAGGGAGACCCAGTACTTC. Amino acid sequence: CASSLTSGRETQYF.

This clonotype was counted many times. The gene calls are TRBV5-1 and TRBJ1-1; D might be TRBD1 (5 bases). CDR3 length: 15 residues. Looked up from germline, CDR1 is SGHRS and CDR2 is YFSETQ. V gave up 4 bases and J gave up 1 base, with 14 bases separating them. Here the CDR3 reads CASSLVSGGNTEAFF. The CDR3 DNA reads as TGCGCCAGCAGCCTGGTTTCTGGGGGGAACACTGAAGCTTTCTTT.

There are many counts of this clonotype. The chain has TRBV14 and TRBJ2-3; TRBD2 agrees at 9 bases. Germline assignment: CDR1 SGHDN and CDR2 FVKESK. V was pared by 4 bases and J by 2 bases, with 7 bases of the junction left unmatched. This CDR3 is built from 16 residues. CDR3 region: CASSPLAGPITDTQYF. DNA for the CDR3: TGTGCCAGCAGCCCCCTAGCGGGGCCCATCACAGATACGCAGTATTTT.

CDR3 loop: CASSAGTVNTEAFF. The DNA for the CDR3 is TGCGCCAGCAGCGCCGGGACAGTTAACACTGAAGCTTTCTTT. The J gene is TRBJ1-1, the V gene TRBV4-1, with 7 bases aligning to TRBD1. Unmatched junction bases numbered 5, after V lost 5 bases and J lost 2 bases. The CDR3 runs to 14 residues. CDR1 MGHRA and CDR2 YSYEKL come from the germline V gene.

The table lists this clonotype with many counts. The CDR3 is CASSGQTLNTEAFF. CDR3 nucleotide sequence: TGTGCCAGCAGCGGACAGACTCTGAACACTGAAGCTTTCTTT. The chain combines TRBV7-2 with TRBJ1-1, with D possibly matching TRBD1 (6 bases). V lost 5 bases, J lost 0 bases, and 10 bases lay in between. The CDR3 is 14 residues long. Germline V gene lookup returns CDR1 SGHTA and CDR2 FQGNSA.